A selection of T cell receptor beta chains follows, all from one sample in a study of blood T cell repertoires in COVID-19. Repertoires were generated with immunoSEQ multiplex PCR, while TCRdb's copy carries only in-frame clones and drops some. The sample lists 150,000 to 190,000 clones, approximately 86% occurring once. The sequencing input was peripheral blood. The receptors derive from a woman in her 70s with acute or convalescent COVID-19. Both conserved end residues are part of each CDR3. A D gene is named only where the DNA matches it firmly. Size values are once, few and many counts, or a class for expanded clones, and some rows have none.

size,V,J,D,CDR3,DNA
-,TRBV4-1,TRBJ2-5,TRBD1,CASSGQGQETQYF,TGCGCCAGCAGCGGACAGGGCCAAGAGACCCAGTACTTC
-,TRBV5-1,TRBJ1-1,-,CASGPGTPNTEAFF,TGCGCCAGCGGCCCCGGGACACCGAACACTGAAGCTTTCTTT
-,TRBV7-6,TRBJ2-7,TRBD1,CASSFGRDRGLYEQYF,TGTGCCAGCAGCTTTGGAAGGGACAGGGGATTATACGAGCAGTACTTC
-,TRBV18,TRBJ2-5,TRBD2,CASSPPGLAGAIQETQYF,TGTGCCAGCTCACCACCGGGACTAGCGGGTGCGATCCAAGAGACCCAGTACTTC
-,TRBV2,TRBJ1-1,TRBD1,CASRVIRQGVGTEAFF,TGTGCCAGCAGGGTGATTCGACAGGGTGTTGGCACTGAAGCTTTCTTT
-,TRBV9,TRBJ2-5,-,CASSVGSVQETQYF,TGTGCCAGCAGCGTAGGGTCAGTCCAAGAGACCCAGTACTTC
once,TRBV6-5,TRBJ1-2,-,CASRAGTSEYGYTF,TGTGCCAGCAGGGCCGGGACATCGGAATATGGCTACACCTTC
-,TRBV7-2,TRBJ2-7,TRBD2,CASSWRSTSGGALNEQYF,TGTGCCAGCAGCTGGCGATCGACTAGCGGGGGGGCCCTAAACGAGCAGTACTTC
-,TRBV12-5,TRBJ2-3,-,CASGPTGPYTDTQYF,TGTGCTAGTGGCCCCACTGGGCCGTACACAGATACGCAGTATTTT
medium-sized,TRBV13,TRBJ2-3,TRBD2,CASSSGTSGGSTDTQYF,TGTGCCAGCAGCTCGGGGACTAGCGGGGGGAGCACAGATACGCAGTATTTT
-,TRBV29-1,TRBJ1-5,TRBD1,CSVDPRQGYSNQPQHF,TGCAGCGTTGACCCCCGACAGGGTTATAGCAATCAGCCCCAGCATTTT
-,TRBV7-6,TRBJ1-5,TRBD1,CASSPNTGVGNQPQHF,TGTGCCAGCAGCCCGAATACAGGGGTGGGGAATCAGCCCCAGCATTTT
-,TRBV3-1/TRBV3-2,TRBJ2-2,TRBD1,CASSHTDRGITGELFF,TGTGCCAGCAGCCACACGGACAGGGGAATCACCGGGGAGCTGTTTTTT
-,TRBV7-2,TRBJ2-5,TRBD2,CASSLEIAGGPQETQYF,TGTGCCAGCAGCTTAGAAATAGCGGGGGGGCCGCAGGAGACCCAGTACTTC
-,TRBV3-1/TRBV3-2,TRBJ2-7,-,CASSYIDSKQYF,TGTGCCAGCAGCTACATAGACAGTAAGCAGTACTTC
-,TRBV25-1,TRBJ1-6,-,CASSESSNRNSPLHF,TGTGCCAGCAGTGAGTCCTCCAACCGGAATTCACCCCTCCACTTT
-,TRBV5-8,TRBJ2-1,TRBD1,CASSLRSTGGGRSYNEQFF,TGTGCCAGCAGCTTGAGGTCAACAGGGGGCGGACGGTCCTACAATGAGCAGTTCTTC
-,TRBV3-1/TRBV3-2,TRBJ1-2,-,CASSQSNLRYGYTF,TGTGCCAGCAGCCAGTCTAACCTACGCTATGGCTACACCTTC
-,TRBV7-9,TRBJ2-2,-,CASSPQVSNTGELFF,TGTGCCAGCAGCCCTCAGGTCTCGAACACCGGGGAGCTGTTTTTT
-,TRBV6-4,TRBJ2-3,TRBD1,CASSLGQGGTDTQYF,TGTGCCAGCAGCCTAGGACAGGGAGGCACAGATACGCAGTATTTT
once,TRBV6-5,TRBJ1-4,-,CASKVRPRANEKLFF,TGTGCCAGCAAGGTGCGACCGCGGGCTAATGAAAAACTGTTTTTT
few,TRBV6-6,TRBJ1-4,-,CASTPRRARINEKLFF,TGTGCCAGCACCCCACGGAGGGCGCGGATTAATGAAAAACTGTTTTTT
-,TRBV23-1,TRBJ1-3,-,CASSQNRDPSGNTIYF,TGCGCCAGCAGTCAAAATCGGGATCCTTCTGGAAACACCATATATTTT
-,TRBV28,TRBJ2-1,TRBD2,CASSLQGLAPYNEQFF,TGTGCCAGCAGTCTCCAAGGACTAGCTCCCTACAATGAGCAGTTCTTC
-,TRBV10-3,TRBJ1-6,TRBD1,CAIKPGQGTNNSPLHF,TGTGCCATCAAGCCGGGACAGGGGACGAATAATTCACCCCTCCACTTT
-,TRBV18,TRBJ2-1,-,CASSPDTTYNEQFF,TGTGCCAGCTCACCGGACACCACCTACAATGAGCAGTTCTTC
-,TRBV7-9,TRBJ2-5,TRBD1,CASSSTGGEETQYF,TGTGCCAGCAGCTCCACAGGGGGCGAAGAGACCCAGTACTTC
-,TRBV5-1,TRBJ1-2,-,CASSLNSGATDYTF,TGCGCCAGCAGCTTAAATTCAGGGGCGACGGACTACACCTTC
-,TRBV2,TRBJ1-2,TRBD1,CASSPGQYYGYTF,TGTGCCAGCAGTCCGGGACAGTACTATGGCTACACCTTC
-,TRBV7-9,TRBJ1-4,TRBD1,CASSLGAGGQEKLFF,TGTGCCAGCAGCTTAGGGGCAGGGGGACAAGAAAAACTGTTTTTT
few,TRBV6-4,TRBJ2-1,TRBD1,CASSETGAYNEQFF,TGTGCCAGCAGTGAAACAGGGGCCTACAATGAGCAGTTCTTC
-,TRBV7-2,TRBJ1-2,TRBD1,CASSHGQGGGYGYTF,TGTGCCAGCAGCCACGGACAGGGCGGCGGCTATGGCTACACCTTC
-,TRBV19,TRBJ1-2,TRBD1,CASSRLQGALYGYTF,TGTGCCAGTAGTAGGTTGCAGGGGGCTCTCTATGGCTACACCTTC
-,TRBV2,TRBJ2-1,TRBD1,CASRGTGTGLQKQFF,TGTGCCAGCAGGGGAACCGGGACAGGGCTACAGAAGCAGTTCTTC
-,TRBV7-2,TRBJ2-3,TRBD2,CASSLAPGLAGGGSTDTQYF,TGTGCCAGCAGCTTAGCCCCGGGACTAGCGGGGGGTGGAAGCACAGATACGCAGTATTTT
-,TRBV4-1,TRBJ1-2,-,CASSQEGGWMNYGYTF,TGCGCCAGCAGCCAAGAAGGGGGTTGGATGAACTATGGCTACACCTTC
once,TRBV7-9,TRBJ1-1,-,CASSSRNTEAFF,TGTGCCAGCAGTTCGAGGAACACTGAAGCTTTCTTT